The present TCR beta chain was sequenced within a study of T cells after yellow fever vaccination. TCRdb recomputed calls from the 5' RACE reads with MiXCR, one row per CDR3 protein. The table lists about 320,000 distinct CDR3 sequences, 3.5% to 5% of them singletons. Deletions cut 0 bases from V and 8 bases from J, with 17 bases between. CDR1 is SEHNR, CDR2 FQNEAQ, per germline (reference sequence). This CDR3 has 16 amino acids. This clonotype was found a few times. The receptor's source is a man between 18 and 35 years old who received the YFV17D yellow fever vaccine. Here the sequenced sample was PBMCs, taken 15 days after the yellow fever booster vaccination. This chain joins TRBV7-9 and TRBJ2-1, with D perhaps TRBD1 (5 bases). CDR3 in amino acids: CASSLAAAGSLHEQFF. In DNA, the CDR3 is TGTGCCAGCAGCTTAGCGGCGGCAGGGTCTTTGCATGAGCAGTTCTTC.